This entry is about one T cell receptor (beta chain). CDR3 length: 18 residues. The germline V gene encodes CDR1 SGHVS and CDR2 FNYEAQ. Trimming removed 5 bases from V and 2 bases from J; junction bases left unmatched: 17. Those who participated ranged in age from roughly 18 to 90 years and resided in about 24 US areas. This sample is drawn from a study of blood T cell repertoires in COVID-19. In the authors' workflow: Amplified reference gene primers provided the basis for estimating nucleated cell counts. Method: immunoSEQ multiplex PCR; TCRdb's copy keeps in-frame clones and lacks some. That table is the source of V, J and clone size, and D and trimming were worked out from the DNA. The table has about 300,000 clones, approximately 90% seen once.

The TCR was taken from a man aged 30 to 39 who had recovered from COVID-19. The genes are TRBV7-6 and TRBJ2-7, with 8 positions matching TRBD2. The sequenced sample was PBMCs or T cells enriched from blood (not recorded which). This chain's CDR3 is CASSRLPGSLAAAYEQYF. The CDR3 DNA reads as TGTGCCAGCAGCCGACTACCCGGTTCACTAGCGGCAGCCTACGAGCAGTACTTC. The complete variable domain, with remaining parts taken from reference TRBV7-6 and TRBJ2-7, reads GAGVSQSPRYKVTKRGQDVALRCDPISGHVSLYWYRQALGQGPEFLTYFNYEAQQDKSGLPNDRFSAERPEGSISTLTIQRTEQRDSAMYRCASSRLPGSLAAAYEQYFGPGTRLTVT.